This T cell receptor beta chain is from a study of vaccination and CD4 T cells after COVID-19 (dated by TCRdb to about 2022). At the level of the whole study: Every convalescent patient had a positive nasal swab PCR test for SARS-CoV-2, with mild disease in 8 to 10 patients and severe disease in one. The convalescent cohort included six males and four females, with two Hispanic individuals, seven Caucasians, two Asians and one multiracial person. Participants got two doses of the Pfizer-BioNTech BNT162b2 vaccine (n=8) or two doses of the Moderna mRNA-1273 vaccine (n=2). Post-COVID blood samples from convalescent patients were collected a median of around 110 days after diagnosis, with a range of roughly 30 to 161 days. The time from the second vaccine dose to post-vaccine blood sampling had a median of roughly 79 days and ranged from about 14 to 250 days. Overlapping spike peptide pools from SARS-CoV-2 and from the common cold coronaviruses HCoV-NL63, HCoV-OC43 and HCoV-229E were used as culture stimuli. As controls, cultures received a CEFX viral epitope pool (the positive control), an HIV-1 Nef peptide pool (the negative control), or no peptide at all. The spike-specific CD4+ TCR repertoire was compared before and after mRNA vaccination in over 9 COVID-19 convalescent patients and a few infection-naive healthy vaccine recipients.

Turning to this clonotype: The clone's antigen remains unknown. Per-base quality was not reported, and no clone a single base away is much larger than it.

Explained via the paper, the treatment or condition label denotes: roughly 11-day PBMC culture with coronavirus spike peptide pools or control peptides (ViraFEST assay). The ViraFEST assay, used in the study, expanded antigen-specific T cells with peptide pools and then identified the expanded clonotypes through TCR sequencing. Positive SARS-CoV-2 PCR tests in the convalescent patients dated from March to December 2020, before Alpha, Beta and Delta variants emerged in the United States. Each well held about 2.2 million PBMCs cultured in IMDM containing about 5% human AB serum and about 10 IU/ml IL-2, with roughly 10 ug/ml peptide pools added. Half of the culture medium was replaced with fresh IL-2-containing medium on days 3 and 7. After 10 days of culture, CD4+ T cells were isolated by negative selection using the EasySep CD4+ T cell isolation kit. Ficoll-Paque Plus gradient centrifugation was used to isolate PBMCs from whole blood, and the isolated PBMCs were then either used fresh or cryopreserved at -140C. Triplicate wells were generally used for each culture condition.

Library preparation used PCR. DNA from cultured CD4+ T cells was subjected to TCR sequencing with the Oncomine TCR Beta short-read assay at the Johns Hopkins FTIC core. The QIAamp micro DNA kit was used to extract genomic DNA from the cultured CD4+ T cells. Oncomine TCR Beta libraries from cultured CD4+ T cells were pooled with unique dual indexes and sequenced on an Illumina iSeq 100. The authors' pipeline ran thus. Non-productive sequences were removed, and CDR3s not starting with C, not ending with F or W, or shorter than 7 amino acids were discarded. Antigen-specific clonotypes were identified with the MANAFEST web application by comparing peptide-stimulated wells with reference and other culture wells. An FDR below 0.05, an odds ratio above 5, and a productive frequency above 0.1% in at least two of three replicate wells were required for clones to be considered positive. A clonotype was classed as cross-reactive if the clonotype showed significant expansion both in SARS-CoV-2 spike wells and in at least one common cold coronavirus spike condition. CDR3 homology was assessed with Levenshtein distances (stringdist) and unrooted phylogenetic trees (ape) in R version 3.6.1. The public reads were reprocessed in TCRdb via fastp at Q25 and MiXCR, keeping in-frame beta chains. Each CDR3 protein appears once, grouped with its most common genes and DNA. TCRdb's processing, not the authors', yielded these V and J calls. For this sample the table gives about 22,000 distinct CDR3 sequences, of which around a third were detected only once. Of the sample, around an eighth is held by the ten largest clones.

The investigation overall reported the following: In convalescent patients, nearly all vaccine-specific clones (304 of 307) were found to be mono-reactive for SARS-CoV-2 spike rather than cross-reactive with common cold coronaviruses. Among the post-vaccine SARS-CoV-2-reactive clones in convalescent patients, a median approximately 86% showed up only after vaccination, which suggests vaccine-specific priming. The median number of SARS-CoV-2-reactive clonotypes rose from approximately 20 after infection to 38 after vaccination, but the change was not significant. Only a relatively small number of convalescent patients were included in the study, and early timepoints following natural infection were not analyzed.

The germline V gene (reference sequence) provides CDR1 SEHNR and CDR2 FQNEAQ. Here V drops 5 bases and J drops 13 bases, and the junction holds 13 bases not matched to any gene. From its cysteine to its phenylalanine, the CDR3 spans 15 amino acids. The only DNA kept is the CDR3, 45 bases in frame from the first base. Recombination joined TRBV7-9 with TRBJ1-6, with TRBD1 identical over 8 junction bases. This receptor was obtained from a human donor with COVID-19. Sample: cultured CD4+ T cells from blood. The bases are TGTGCCAGCAGCCAAGGGACAGGCCTTGTTGGGCCCCTCCACTTT. This sequence encodes CASSQGTGLVGPLHF.